These 4 T cell receptor beta chains share one sample of origin, sequenced in a study of blood T cell repertoires in COVID-19 (dated by TCRdb to about 2020). The method was the immunoSEQ multiplex PCR assay. The immuneACCESS repertoire file appears here via TCRdb, limited to in-frame rearrangements. These files lack a portion of the clones; in checked studies, under half of the deficit traces to unresolved V genes, and the cause of the others is not known. The sample records almost 90,000 clones, about 87% of which are singletons. Jointly, the top ten make up over 8.5% of the sample. Sequencing was done on a sample of peripheral blood. The receptors were sampled from a man at least 80 years old with acute or convalescent COVID-19.

This clone appeared a single time. V is TRBV5-1 and J is TRBJ1-4; TRBD1 matches at 9 bases. V lost 4 bases and J lost 8; bases outside the gene matches: 6. Germline V gene sequence: CDR1 SGHRS, CDR2 YFSETQ. The CDR3 is 14 residues long. CDR3 loop: CASSQGTGLEKLFF. Here the CDR3 DNA reads TGCGCCAGCAGCCAGGGGACAGGGCTGGAAAAACTGTTTTTT.

The chain is built from TRBV11-3 and TRBJ2-1; D is undetermined. Trimming took 5 bases from V and 8 from J, leaving 13 bases between them. The CDR3 sequence is 13 residues long. The germline V gene encodes CDR1 SGHNT and CDR2 YENEEA. The chain's CDR3 is CASSIERGDEQFF. In DNA form, the CDR3 reads TGTGCCAGCAGCATTGAGCGAGGTGATGAGCAGTTCTTC.

This clone is a singleton in its sample. The chain links TRBV11-2 to TRBJ2-3; TRBD2 agrees at 10 bases. V dropped 0 bases and J dropped 5; count of bases not matched to a gene: 8. The CDR3 length is 17 residues. Germline lookup yields CDR1 SGHAT and CDR2 FQNNGV. The chain's CDR3 is CASSLDGTSAGEDTQYF. The CDR3 DNA follows: TGTGCCAGCAGCTTAGATGGGACTAGCGCCGGGGAAGATACGCAGTATTTT. Full variable domain (rest looked up from reference TRBV11-2 and TRBJ2-3): EAGVAQSPRYKIIEKRQSVAFWCNPISGHATLYWYQQILGQGPKLLIQFQNNGVVDDSQLPKDRFSAERLKGVDSTLKIQPAKLEDSAVYLCASSLDGTSAGEDTQYFGPGTRLTVL.

V usage is TRBV6-6 and J usage is TRBJ2-5; TRBD2 matches at 10 bases. This CDR3 spans 13 amino acids. Germline assignment: CDR1 MNHNY and CDR2 SVGAGI (reference sequence). The trim removed 6 bases at V and 6 bases at J, leaving 4 bases unmatched. CDR3 bases: TGTGCCAGCAGCTCACTAGCGGGAAAGACCCAGTACTTC. Translation gives CASSSLAGKTQYF.